Listed below are T cell receptor beta chains from one sample, sequenced in a study of blood T cell repertoires in COVID-19. Sequencing was performed with immunoSEQ multiplex PCR; in TCRdb, only in-frame clones are kept and a portion is missing. The repertoire holds 130,000 to 150,000 clones, with 70% to 90% as singletons. The sample consisted of peripheral blood. These receptors were collected from a man in his 70s with acute or convalescent COVID-19. CDR3s include the opening cysteine and the closing phenylalanine or tryptophan. Fields, in order: CDR3 DNA, CDR3 protein, D gene, clone size, V gene, J gene. The D gene is left open where the match is weak. The size field is filled for only some rows; it gives once, few, many or a size class.

DNA: TGCGCCAGCAGCTTGGGACAGATGGTGGAGACCCAGTACTTC; CDR3: CASSLGQMVETQYF; D: NA; size: once; V: TRBV5-1; J: TRBJ2-5
DNA: TGTGCCAGCAGCTTTCCTCCCCAAGAGACCCAGTACTTC; CDR3: CASSFPPQETQYF; D: NA; size: NA; V: TRBV7-2; J: TRBJ2-5
DNA: TGTGCCATCAGTGAGTCGGTACAGGGGACGGACGAGCAGTTCTTC; CDR3: CAISESVQGTDEQFF; D: TRBD1; size: NA; V: TRBV10-3; J: TRBJ2-1
DNA: TGCGCCAGCAGCCGGGACTGGAGTTCTGTAAACACCGGGGAGCTGTTTTTT; CDR3: CASSRDWSSVNTGELFF; D: NA; size: few; V: TRBV5-1; J: TRBJ2-2
DNA: TGTGCCAGCAGTTTACTACAGGGTCAAGCTTTCTTT; CDR3: CASSLLQGQAFF; D: NA; size: few; V: TRBV27; J: TRBJ1-1
DNA: TGTGCCAGCGGGGAACAGGGGGCTCATGAAAAACTGTTTTTT; CDR3: CASGEQGAHEKLFF; D: TRBD1; size: NA; V: TRBV2; J: TRBJ1-4
DNA: TGTGCCAGCAGAACCGCCGGGACAGGGAAAAACATTCAGTACTTC; CDR3: CASRTAGTGKNIQYF; D: TRBD1; size: NA; V: TRBV2; J: TRBJ2-4
DNA: TGTGCCAGCAGCCTAAGACTAGCGGGGGGAGAGACCCAGTACTTC; CDR3: CASSLRLAGGETQYF; D: TRBD2; size: NA; V: TRBV3-1/TRBV3-2; J: TRBJ2-5
DNA: TGTGCCATCCCAGCGGGAGAGGAGGGTTTGACAGATACGCAGTATTTT; CDR3: CAIPAGEEGLTDTQYF; D: TRBD2; size: NA; V: TRBV27; J: TRBJ2-3
DNA: TGTGCCAGCAGCGCTGGAGGAGGGGGCCATGAAAAACTGTTTTTT; CDR3: CASSAGGGGHEKLFF; D: TRBD1; size: NA; V: TRBV7-9; J: TRBJ1-4
DNA: TGTGCCAGTAGTCTCCCCCAAGGGGAGGGCAAGCAGTACTTC; CDR3: CASSLPQGEGKQYF; D: TRBD2; size: NA; V: TRBV19; J: TRBJ2-7
DNA: TGTGCCAGCAGCGGTGGACTAGCTCCTCCCCGGGCGGATACGCAGTATTTT; CDR3: CASSGGLAPPRADTQYF; D: TRBD2; size: NA; V: TRBV9; J: TRBJ2-3
DNA: TGCGCCAGCGGATTCACAGGGGGCGTCTCCTACGAGCAGTACTTC; CDR3: CASGFTGGVSYEQYF; D: TRBD1; size: NA; V: TRBV5-1; J: TRBJ2-7
DNA: TGTGCCAGCAGTGACGACTTCACCGGGGAGCTGTTTTTT; CDR3: CASSDDFTGELFF; D: NA; size: NA; V: TRBV2; J: TRBJ2-2
DNA: TGTGCCAGCAGTCTCAGGGAGAACACTGAAGCTTTCTTT; CDR3: CASSLRENTEAFF; D: NA; size: NA; V: TRBV27; J: TRBJ1-1
DNA: TGTGCCAGCAGTTACTCGGGGATGGGGGCTCGGCAGCCCCAGCATTTT; CDR3: CASSYSGMGARQPQHF; D: NA; size: NA; V: TRBV6-2/TRBV6-3; J: TRBJ1-5
DNA: TGTGCCAGCAGCTCTAGCGGGAGGGGCAACACGGATACGCAGTATTTT; CDR3: CASSSSGRGNTDTQYF; D: TRBD2; size: NA; V: TRBV11-2; J: TRBJ2-3
DNA: TGTGCCAGCAGCCAGGGACAGGGAGGTGGTGAAAAACTGTTTTTT; CDR3: CASSQGQGGGEKLFF; D: TRBD1; size: NA; V: TRBV7-7; J: TRBJ1-4
DNA: TGTGCCAGCAGCGACAAGGGGATTCAAGAGACCCAGTACTTC; CDR3: CASSDKGIQETQYF; D: NA; size: NA; V: TRBV6-6; J: TRBJ2-5
DNA: TGTGCCAGTAGAAACCTCCGGGACAACTATAATTCACCCCTCCACTTT; CDR3: CASRNLRDNYNSPLHF; D: NA; size: NA; V: TRBV19; J: TRBJ1-6
DNA: TGCGCCAGCAGTCAATCCGAGGGCGTGGAATCCTACAATGAGCAGTTCTTC; CDR3: CASSQSEGVESYNEQFF; D: NA; size: NA; V: TRBV23-1; J: TRBJ2-1
DNA: TGTGCCAGCAGCCCTCCCGGGGGACAGGGCACTGAAGCTTTCTTT; CDR3: CASSPPGGQGTEAFF; D: TRBD1; size: NA; V: TRBV9; J: TRBJ1-1
DNA: TGTGCCAGCAGATCCAATAGGGCGGGAAGGGGATTGTACTACGAGCAGTACTTC; CDR3: CASRSNRAGRGLYYEQYF; D: NA; size: NA; V: TRBV7-7; J: TRBJ2-7
DNA: TGTGCCAGCAGTTTTTCGGGGACTCTTGAAAAACTGTTTTTT; CDR3: CASSFSGTLEKLFF; D: NA; size: NA; V: TRBV27; J: TRBJ1-4
DNA: TGCGCCAGCAGCCACCCTGGACAGGCGGTGACTGAAGCTTTCTTT; CDR3: CASSHPGQAVTEAFF; D: TRBD1; size: NA; V: TRBV4-1; J: TRBJ1-1
DNA: TGTGCCAGCAGCCTGACTAGTATTGTCACCGGGGAGCTGTTTTTT; CDR3: CASSLTSIVTGELFF; D: NA; size: NA; V: TRBV28; J: TRBJ2-2
DNA: TGTGCCAGCAGTGGTGAGGTGGGGGCGAGATCACCCCTCCACTTT; CDR3: CASSGEVGARSPLHF; D: NA; size: NA; V: TRBV2; J: TRBJ1-6
DNA: TGTGCCAGCAGCTTTCTTCTCTCCGGGGAGCTGTTTTTT; CDR3: CASSFLLSGELFF; D: NA; size: once; V: TRBV7-2; J: TRBJ2-2
DNA: TGTGCCACTCGAAGAAGGGAGGGCGGGGAGCTGTTTTTT; CDR3: CATRRREGGELFF; D: TRBD2; size: NA; V: TRBV12-3/TRBV12-4; J: TRBJ2-2
DNA: TGTGCCATCAGCCAGACACAGGGGCGGAACACTGAAGCTTTCTTT; CDR3: CAISQTQGRNTEAFF; D: TRBD1; size: NA; V: TRBV10-3; J: TRBJ1-1
DNA: TGTGCCAGCTCACCCCCCGGGACAGGGATTAGTGCTAACTATGGCTACACCTTC; CDR3: CASSPPGTGISANYGYTF; D: TRBD1; size: NA; V: TRBV18; J: TRBJ1-2
DNA: TGTGCCAGCAGCCAAGGAGGGGCCCTCGGGGGTGGCTACACCTTC; CDR3: CASSQGGALGGGYTF; D: NA; size: NA; V: TRBV4-2; J: TRBJ1-2
DNA: TGTGCCAGCAGTTACGGGTCAGGGGTTTCACCCCTCCACTTT; CDR3: CASSYGSGVSPLHF; D: NA; size: NA; V: TRBV6-5; J: TRBJ1-6
DNA: TGCGCCAGCAGCGGGGGGACTAGCGGGAGGAATACGCAGTATTTT; CDR3: CASSGGTSGRNTQYF; D: TRBD2; size: NA; V: TRBV5-1; J: TRBJ2-3
DNA: TGTGCCAGCGGAGCGAGGTCGCTTGATGAAGCTTTCTTT; CDR3: CASGARSLDEAFF; D: NA; size: NA; V: TRBV6-5; J: TRBJ1-1
DNA: TGTGCCAGCAGTGATCAGGGACTTCTGGGGGGCTACACCTTC; CDR3: CASSDQGLLGGYTF; D: NA; size: NA; V: TRBV6-4; J: TRBJ1-2
DNA: TGCGCCAGCAGTGAGGGGGGACAGGGGGATAGTGAAGCTTTCTTT; CDR3: CASSEGGQGDSEAFF; D: TRBD1; size: NA; V: TRBV10-2; J: TRBJ1-1
DNA: TGTGCCAGCAGCTTAGGTCAGGGGGCCGGTCAGCCCCAGCATTTT; CDR3: CASSLGQGAGQPQHF; D: TRBD1; size: NA; V: TRBV7-2; J: TRBJ1-5
DNA: TGTGCCAGCAGCCAGGGAGAGAACGGCTACACCTTC; CDR3: CASSQGENGYTF; D: NA; size: NA; V: TRBV3-1/TRBV3-2; J: TRBJ1-2
DNA: TGTGCCAGAAGCTTGGCCCCGGAACAGGGGGCAAGGCCCCAGCATTTT; CDR3: CARSLAPEQGARPQHF; D: TRBD1; size: NA; V: TRBV5-3; J: TRBJ1-5
DNA: TGTGCCAGCAGCCATAAATTCGACAGGGCAACGGGGGAGCCCCAGCATTTT; CDR3: CASSHKFDRATGEPQHF; D: TRBD1; size: NA; V: TRBV5-5; J: TRBJ1-5
DNA: TGTGCCAGCAGCTTGCAGCGGGGGGCCACACAAGAGACCCAGTACTTC; CDR3: CASSLQRGATQETQYF; D: TRBD2; size: NA; V: TRBV11-2; J: TRBJ2-5
DNA: TGTGCCAGTAGTGCGGGCCCCCTGGGAGGTCAGCCCCAGCATTTT; CDR3: CASSAGPLGGQPQHF; D: NA; size: NA; V: TRBV19; J: TRBJ1-5
DNA: TGTGCCAGCGGGGGACAGCCTCCTAACTATGGCTACACCTTC; CDR3: CASGGQPPNYGYTF; D: TRBD1; size: few; V: TRBV7-2; J: TRBJ1-2
DNA: TGCGCCAGCAGCTTGGCATGGCAGGACTTGACCTACGAGCAGTACTTC; CDR3: CASSLAWQDLTYEQYF; D: NA; size: NA; V: TRBV5-1; J: TRBJ2-7
DNA: TGTGCGTTATCCGCGCCGGGAGGGGGGTACACTGAAGCTTTCTTT; CDR3: CALSAPGGGYTEAFF; D: NA; size: NA; V: TRBV28; J: TRBJ1-1
DNA: TGTGCCAGCAGCTTAGCAGCGGGAGGGCCAGATACGCAGTATTTT; CDR3: CASSLAAGGPDTQYF; D: TRBD2; size: NA; V: TRBV11-2; J: TRBJ2-3
DNA: TGTGCCAGCAGCTTTGAGGGCCGCTATGGCTACACCTTC; CDR3: CASSFEGRYGYTF; D: NA; size: NA; V: TRBV7-9; J: TRBJ1-2
DNA: TGCGCCAGCACCATCATTGGTGGTTGGACAGGAAACACTGAAGCTTTCTTT; CDR3: CASTIIGGWTGNTEAFF; D: TRBD1; size: NA; V: TRBV5-1; J: TRBJ1-1
DNA: TGTGCCACCAGTGATTTGCGGGGAACAGATACGCAGTATTTT; CDR3: CATSDLRGTDTQYF; D: NA; size: NA; V: TRBV24-1; J: TRBJ2-3
DNA: TGTGCCAGCAGCTTAGAGGAGAGGCCTAATGAAAAACTGTTTTTT; CDR3: CASSLEERPNEKLFF; D: NA; size: NA; V: TRBV7-9; J: TRBJ1-4
DNA: TGTGCCAGCAGCCCTGGACAGGGGCGCACCGGGGAGCTGTTTTTT; CDR3: CASSPGQGRTGELFF; D: TRBD1; size: NA; V: TRBV28; J: TRBJ2-2
DNA: TGTGCCTGGAGTGTACAAGTATATGGCTACACCTTC; CDR3: CAWSVQVYGYTF; D: NA; size: few; V: TRBV30; J: TRBJ1-2
DNA: TGTGCCAGCAGCTTACCTCCCCCTAGCGGGGGGAGCACAGATACGCAGTATTTT; CDR3: CASSLPPPSGGSTDTQYF; D: TRBD2; size: NA; V: TRBV7-6; J: TRBJ2-3
DNA: TGTGCCAGCTCTTCGCAAGAGACCCAGTACTTC; CDR3: CASSSQETQYF; D: NA; size: NA; V: TRBV18; J: TRBJ2-5
DNA: TGTGCCAGCACGGACAGCCGTTCGGATGAGGCTTTCTTT; CDR3: CASTDSRSDEAFF; D: NA; size: medium-sized; V: TRBV9; J: TRBJ1-1
DNA: TGTGCCAGCAGCTCCGGGAGTGTCCGGAACACTGAAGCTTTCTTT; CDR3: CASSSGSVRNTEAFF; D: NA; size: NA; V: TRBV11-3; J: TRBJ1-1
DNA: TGTGCCAGCAGCTCAGGAGGAGGGATATCCTACAATGAGCAGTTCTTC; CDR3: CASSSGGGISYNEQFF; D: NA; size: NA; V: TRBV9; J: TRBJ2-1
DNA: TGTGCCAGCAGTTACCGGCAGGCCGACACTGAAGCTTTCTTT; CDR3: CASSYRQADTEAFF; D: NA; size: few; V: TRBV6-5; J: TRBJ1-1
DNA: TGTGCCAGCAATAAGTACATGAACACTGAAGCTTTCTTT; CDR3: CASNKYMNTEAFF; D: NA; size: NA; V: TRBV2; J: TRBJ1-1